What follows are 28 T cell receptor beta chains derived from one specimen sequenced in a study of blood T cell repertoires in COVID-19 (dated by TCRdb to between 2020 and 2021). To prepare the library, the immunoSEQ multiplex PCR assay was applied. Sourced from immuneACCESS, this table was stored by TCRdb with only in-frame sequences that have V and J called. A share of the clones is absent; for the studies checked, an unresolved V gene accounts for under half, and the remainder has no known explanation. The sample has roughly 220,000 clones on record, 75% to 85% of them singletons. Over 7% of the sample lies in the top ten. Sequenced sample: peripheral blood. The receptors come from an elderly woman with COVID-19, enrolled during active disease.

The sample holds a few counts of this clone. V gene TRBV4-2 combines with J gene TRBJ1-1; 7 positions agree with TRBD1. The CDR3 has 14 amino acids. The ends lost 4 bases at V and 10 bases at J; junction bases unmatched: 12. Germline CDR1 reads LGHNA; CDR2 reads YNFKEQ. The CDR3 DNA sequence: TGTGCCAGCAGCCGCGGACAGGCGATGCAAGTAGCTTTCTTT. Translation: CASSRGQAMQVAFF.

J is TRBJ2-5 and V is TRBV29-1; D is unresolved. This CDR3 has 12 residues. Germline V CDR1 and CDR2: SQVTM, ANQGSEA. The ends were cut back, 4 bases at V and 5 bases at J, with 11 bases in the middle. Here the CDR3 DNA reads TGCAGCGTTGGCCCGGGTCGGGAGACCCAGTACTTC. Translated: CSVGPGRETQYF.

Comment on this clone: This sample includes further DNA sequences coding for the same CDR3. The chain combines TRBV3-1 (or the pseudogene TRBV3-2) with TRBJ2-1, with D possibly TRBD1 on 6 matching bases. The CDR3 has 13 residues. V lost 1 base and J lost 6, with 7 bases in between. Germline V gene sequence: CDR1 LGHDT, CDR2 YNNKEL (reference sequence). In DNA, the CDR3 is TGTGCCAGCAGCCAAGGGGGGCGCAATGAGCAGTTCTTC. Translated: CASSQGGRNEQFF.

There are a few counts of this clone. The chain combines TRBV2 with TRBJ1-1; the D gene is possibly TRBD1 (5 bases). This CDR3 has 14 amino acids. Germline CDR1 and CDR2: SNHLY and FYNNEI. V dropped 4 bases and J dropped 5 bases, with 14 bases sitting between them. The chain's CDR3 is CASSGQGGVTEAFF. The CDR3 DNA reads as TGTGCCAGCAGTGGTCAGGGTGGAGTGACTGAAGCTTTCTTT.

V gene TRBV7-8 combines with J gene TRBJ2-7; 8 bases are a match to TRBD2. Germline assignment: CDR1 SGHVS and CDR2 FQNEAQ. The CDR3 contains 15 residues. J lost 1 base, V lost 5 bases, and 7 bases had no gene match. CDR3 nucleotide sequence: TGTGCCAGCAGCGTTGCGGGGGGAAGTTCCTACGAGCAGTACTTC. Amino acids: CASSVAGGSSYEQYF.

The chain employs TRBV27 and TRBJ2-3; D may be TRBD2 (6 bases). Trimming left V 1 base short and J 2 bases short, with 22 bases between. This CDR3 is built from 19 residues. Per the germline V gene, CDR1 is MNHEY and CDR2 is SMNVEV (reference sequence). CDR3 in DNA: TGTGCCAGCAGTTTATTACATAGTGGGACTTCCAGAGACACAGATACGCAGTATTTT. This translates into CASSLLHSGTSRDTDTQYF.

The chain is built from TRBV30 and TRBJ2-2; D is perhaps TRBD2 (7 bases). In germline, CDR1 is GTSNPN, CDR2 SVGIG (reference sequence). Trimming took off 3 bases at V and 0 bases at J, with 20 bases between the two ends. This CDR3 has 18 amino acids. CDR3 sequence reads: CAWRGPLGGGPNTGELFF. For the CDR3, the DNA is TGTGCCTGGAGGGGCCCTTTAGGGGGGGGACCGAACACCGGGGAGCTGTTTTTT. Combining the CDR3 with reference TRBV30 and TRBJ2-2 gives the whole variable domain SQTIHQWPATLVQPVGSPLSLECTVEGTSNPNLYWYRQAAGRGLQLLFYSVGIGQISSEVPQNLSASRPQDRQFILSSKKLLLSDSGFYLCAWRGPLGGGPNTGELFFGEGSRLTVL.

The chain is built from TRBV2 and TRBJ2-1; TRBD2 is a possible D gene (6 bases). This CDR3 comprises 14 residues. Germline lookup yields CDR1 SNHLY and CDR2 FYNNEI. The germline V and J ends were trimmed by 5 bases and 5 bases, with 13 bases remaining between them. The CDR3 DNA is TGTGCCAGCAGTCGGGGCGGGAACAACAATGAGCAGTTCTTC. This gives the protein CASSRGGNNNEQFF.

The chain has TRBV7-9 and TRBJ2-2, with 7 bases lining up with TRBD2. Per the germline V gene, CDR1 is SEHNR and CDR2 is FQNEAQ (reference sequence). This CDR3 region has 14 residues. The V and J ends lost 3 bases and 4 bases, in that order; junction bases with no gene match: 2. The CDR3: CASSFSSGTGELFF. CDR3 coding DNA: TGTGCCAGCAGCTTCTCTAGCGGCACCGGGGAGCTGTTTTTT.

CDR3 coding DNA: TGTGCCAGCAGCTTACAGGGGGCAAGGACCGGGGAGCTGTTTTTT. It is translated as CASSLQGARTGELFF. V and J are TRBV2 and TRBJ2-2, with TRBD1 matching 9 bases. Germline V gene sequence: CDR1 SNHLY, CDR2 FYNNEI. Trimming removed 6 bases from V and 5 bases from J; junction bases left unmatched: 7. The length of the CDR3 is 15 residues.

There are a few counts of this clone. This chain connects TRBV30 to TRBJ1-1; D gene ambiguous. Per germline, CDR1 GTSNPN and CDR2 SVGIG (reference sequence). Deletions cut 1 base from V and 10 bases from J, with 13 bases between. The CDR3 totals 12 residues. DNA of the CDR3: TGTGCCTGGAGTGATACCACCTTCGGAGCTTTCTTT. This translates into CAWSDTTFGAFF.

This sequence joins TRBV27 and TRBJ1-1; 7 nucleotides line up with TRBD1. Trimming removed 6 bases from V and 0 bases from J; junction bases left unmatched: 7. CDR1 MNHEY and CDR2 SMNVEV come from the germline V gene (reference sequence). CDR3 length: 15 residues. The CDR3 reads CASRLQGSVNTEAFF. Written as DNA, the CDR3 is TGTGCCAGCAGACTACAGGGGTCTGTGAACACTGAAGCTTTCTTT.

DNA for the CDR3: TGTGCCAGCAGCTTAAGGGGAGGATCGGGGCCCACCATATATTTT. Translated: CASSLRGGSGPTIYF. The chain recombines TRBV11-2 with TRBJ1-3; perhaps TRBD1 as D (5 bases). Germline loops: CDR1 SGHAT, CDR2 FQNNGV. The CDR3 runs to 15 residues. V dropped 2 bases and J dropped 9 bases, with 17 bases sitting between them.

The CDR3 sequence is CASSFEGVNTIYF. In DNA, the CDR3 is TGTGCCAGCAGTTTTGAAGGGGTCAACACCATATATTTT. The chain couples TRBV12-3 or TRBV12-4 to TRBJ1-3, with TRBD1 as a possible D gene (5 bases). The CDR3 loop spans 13 amino acids. Trimming took 3 bases from V and 7 from J, leaving 10 bases between them.

The chain has TRBV4-1 and TRBJ1-2; maybe TRBD1 (5 bases). V lost 1 base, J lost 6 bases, and 15 bases lay in between. CDR3 length: 15 amino acids. Germline assignment: CDR1 MGHRA and CDR2 YSYEKL. Here the CDR3 DNA reads TGCGCCAGCAGCCAAGTTCGGGGGGTGAGGGATGGCTACACCTTC. It specifies CASSQVRGVRDGYTF.

The CDR3 reads CASSGGGNNEQFF. The CDR3 region has the DNA TGCGCCAGCAGCGGGGGGGGTAACAATGAGCAGTTCTTC. The chain is built from TRBV10-2 and TRBJ2-1, with TRBD2 identical over 8 bases. J was trimmed by 5 bases and V by 6 bases; bases with no gene match: 3. Germline V gene sequence: CDR1 WSHSY, CDR2 SAAADI. This CDR3 comprises 13 residues.

The chain has TRBV29-1 and TRBJ1-2, with D unclear. The CDR3 contains 13 residues. Trimming left V 3 bases short and J 3 bases short, with 11 bases between. CDR1 SQVTM and CDR2 ANQGSEA come from the germline V gene. Here the CDR3 DNA reads TGCAGCGTTGACTACTCAGGTTACTATGGCTACACCTTC. This sequence encodes CSVDYSGYYGYTF.

This rearrangement joins TRBV6-2 or TRBV6-3 to TRBJ1-5; 8 bases match TRBD1. V lost 1 base, J lost 2 bases, and 4 bases stayed unmatched. This CDR3 spans 16 amino acids. Per the germline V gene, CDR1 is MNHEY and CDR2 is SVGEGT. CDR3 sequence (DNA): TGTGCCAGCAGTTACTGGACAGGGAAAGGCAATCAGCCCCAGCATTTT. Encoded protein: CASSYWTGKGNQPQHF.

This chain links TRBV4-3 with TRBJ2-3, with 7 bases that match TRBD2. Unmatched junction bases numbered 5, after V lost 2 bases and J lost 0 bases. The germline V gene has CDR1 LGHNA and CDR2 YSLEER. The CDR3 totals 16 residues. CDR3 in DNA: TGCGCCAGCAGCCAAACGGGGGGTTACAGCACAGATACGCAGTATTTT. It translates to CASSQTGGYSTDTQYF.

The chain has TRBV28 and TRBJ1-3; 8 positions match TRBD1. With 3 bases clipped from V and 6 bases from J, the junction kept 4 bases outside the gene matches. The V gene's germline CDR1 is MDHEN and CDR2 SYDVKM. The CDR3 has 14 amino acids. The CDR3 bases are TGTGCCAGCAGTTTGGACAGGGTGGAAAACACCATATATTTT. It translates to CASSLDRVENTIYF.

This sequence joins TRBV7-9 and TRBJ2-5; TRBD1 agrees at 7 bases. Per germline, CDR1 SEHNR and CDR2 FQNEAQ (reference sequence). The junction had 13 bases not matched to a gene; V was cut back by 2 bases and J by 10 bases. This CDR3 is 15 amino acids long. The CDR3 protein is CASSLTGAPAGDQYF. CDR3 DNA sequence: TGTGCCAGCAGCTTAACAGGGGCTCCCGCGGGTGACCAGTACTTC. The full variable domain, in which reference TRBV7-9 and TRBJ2-5 provide the parts outside the CDR3, is DTGVSQNPRHKITKRGQNVTFRCDPISEHNRLYWYRQTLGQGPEFLTYFQNEAQLEKSRLLSDRFSAERPKGSFSTLEIQRTEQGDSAMYLCASSLTGAPAGDQYFGPGTRLLVL.

The gene calls are TRBV28 and TRBJ2-3; D perhaps matches TRBD2 (5 bases). The CDR3 contains 15 residues. V lost 5 bases and J lost 4, with 16 bases in between. Germline loops: CDR1 MDHEN, CDR2 SYDVKM. CDR3: CASSLGLNGPDTQYF. The CDR3 DNA reads as TGTGCCAGCAGTCTCGGACTCAACGGGCCAGATACGCAGTATTTT.

V is TRBV6-2 or TRBV6-3 and J is TRBJ2-3, with 11 bases identical to TRBD2. Trimming took 4 bases from V and 6 from J; bases not matched to a gene: 9. CDR1 is MNHEY, CDR2 SVGEGT, per germline. CDR3 length: 16 residues. CDR3 loop: CASSSYLAGGVDTQYF. The CDR3 DNA follows: TGTGCCAGCAGTTCGTATCTAGCGGGAGGCGTCGATACGCAGTATTTT.

This rearrangement joins TRBV24-1 to TRBJ2-1; 9 nucleotides match TRBD1. The CDR3 runs to 19 residues. J was trimmed by 2 bases and V by 4 bases; bases with no gene match: 14. The germline V gene encodes CDR1 KGHDR and CDR2 SFDVKD. CDR3 coding DNA: TGTGCCACCAGTGACCTCCCGGGACAGGGAACTAGCGCCTACAATGAGCAGTTCTTC. Residues: CATSDLPGQGTSAYNEQFF.

The J gene is TRBJ2-7, the V gene TRBV7-6, with 9 bases matching TRBD1. The CDR3 runs 13 residues. Looked up from germline, CDR1 is SGHVS and CDR2 is FNYEAQ. V was clipped by 1 base and J by 5 bases; unmatched bases: 0. CDR3 in amino acids: CASSLGQGDEQYF. Written as DNA, the CDR3 is TGTGCCAGCAGCTTAGGACAGGGGGACGAGCAGTACTTC.

This rearrangement joins TRBV2 to TRBJ2-1; D is perhaps TRBD2 (5 bases). This CDR3 is 13 amino acids long. V lost 4 bases and J lost 4, with 8 bases in between. Germline V gene data show CDR1 as SNHLY and CDR2 as FYNNEI. The CDR3 sequence is CASSGRIYNEQFF. In nucleotides, the CDR3 is TGTGCCAGCAGTGGGAGGATTTACAATGAGCAGTTCTTC.

The chain recombines TRBV7-3 with TRBJ2-1; 10 bases agree with TRBD2. The length of the CDR3 is 16 residues. J was trimmed by 9 bases and V by 5 bases; bases with no gene match: 13. Germline CDR1 and CDR2: SGHTA and FQGTGA. DNA of the CDR3: TGTGCCAGCAGCCCAAGGGCTAGCGGGGGTGGTGGTGAGCAGTTCTTC. Its protein product is CASSPRASGGGGEQFF.

This sequence joins TRBV12-3 or TRBV12-4 and TRBJ1-2; 9 positions match TRBD1. This CDR3 has 13 amino acids. V lost 6 bases and J lost 8; bases outside the gene matches: 7. The CDR3 here is CASSPDRGGGYTF. The DNA of the CDR3 is TGTGCCAGCAGCCCGGACAGGGGAGGAGGCTACACCTTC.